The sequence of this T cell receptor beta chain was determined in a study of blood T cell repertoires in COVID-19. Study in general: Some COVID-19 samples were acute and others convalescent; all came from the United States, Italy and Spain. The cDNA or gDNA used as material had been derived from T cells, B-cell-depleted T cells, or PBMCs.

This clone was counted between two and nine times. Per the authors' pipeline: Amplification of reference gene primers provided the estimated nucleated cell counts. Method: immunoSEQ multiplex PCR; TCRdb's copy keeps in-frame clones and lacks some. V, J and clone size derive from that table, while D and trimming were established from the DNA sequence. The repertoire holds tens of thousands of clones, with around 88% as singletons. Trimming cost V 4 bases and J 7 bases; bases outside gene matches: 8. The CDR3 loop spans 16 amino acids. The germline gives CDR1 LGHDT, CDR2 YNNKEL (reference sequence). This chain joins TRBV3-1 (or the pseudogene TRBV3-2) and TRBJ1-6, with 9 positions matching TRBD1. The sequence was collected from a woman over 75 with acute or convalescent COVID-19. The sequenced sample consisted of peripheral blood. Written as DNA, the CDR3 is TGTGCCAGCAGCCGCTGGACAGGGGCTACGAATTCACCCCTCCACTTT. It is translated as CASSRWTGATNSPLHF.